The 21 T cell receptor beta chains in this list originate from one sample, sequenced in a study of blood T cell repertoires in COVID-19. Only in-frame clones appear in the TCRdb table, and some are missing; sequencing was by immunoSEQ multiplex PCR. Seen here are around 99,000 clones, 80% to 90% observed once, and the top ten hold roughly 7.9%. The sample was peripheral blood. All receptors derive from an elderly woman with active or convalescent COVID-19.

The chain links TRBV6-5 to TRBJ2-1, with D perhaps matching TRBD1 (5 bases). The germline V and J ends were trimmed by 5 bases and 0 bases, with 11 bases remaining between them. Per germline, CDR1 MNHEY and CDR2 SVGAGI. The CDR3 runs to 15 residues. The CDR3 loop reads CASSIQGTSYNEQFF. The CDR3 DNA is TGTGCCAGCAGTATCCAGGGCACCTCCTACAATGAGCAGTTCTTC.

The rearrangement uses TRBV25-1 and TRBJ2-7; TRBD2 is a possible D gene (5 bases). Trimming stripped 2 bases from V and 4 bases from J, with 9 bases between. The CDR3 runs 13 residues. Germline CDR1 reads MGHDK; CDR2 reads SYGVNS. CDR3 region: CASSEGLAYEQYF. The CDR3 DNA follows: TGTGCCAGCAGTGAAGGTCTAGCATACGAGCAGTACTTC.

The V and J genes are TRBV7-8 and TRBJ1-1; 7 bases are shared with TRBD1. CDR1 SGHVS and CDR2 FQNEAQ come from the germline V gene. The CDR3 spans 14 residues. With V trimmed by 5 bases and J by 5 bases, 8 bases remained unmatched. The CDR3 loop is CASSPRAGGTEAFF. For the CDR3, the DNA is TGTGCCAGCAGCCCCCGGGCAGGGGGAACTGAAGCTTTCTTT.

This clone was seen many times. This chain connects TRBV6-1 to TRBJ1-1, with a tentative D call TRBD1 (6 bases). The CDR3 loop spans 17 amino acids. V lost 4 bases and J 3 bases, leaving 21 bases between the germline ends. Germline V CDR1 and CDR2: MNHNS, SASEGT. The CDR3 sequence: CASSVGRGYPGDTEAFF. The CDR3 DNA sequence: TGTGCCAGCAGTGTTGGCAGGGGTTACCCCGGGGACACTGAAGCTTTCTTT.

The genes are TRBV28 and TRBJ2-2; D unclear. Germline loops: CDR1 MDHEN, CDR2 SYDVKM. Trimming left V 3 bases short and J 6 bases short, with 8 bases between. The CDR3 sequence is 13 residues long. CDR3 in DNA: TGTGCCAGCAGTTTGAGTTTTTCCGGGGAGCTGTTTTTT. It yields the protein CASSLSFSGELFF.

The J gene is TRBJ2-1, the V gene TRBV28; a weak D match, TRBD2 (7 bases). V was shortened by 5 bases and J by 4 bases, with 15 bases between the two germline ends. This CDR3 has 15 residues. The V gene's germline CDR1 is MDHEN and CDR2 SYDVKM. In DNA form, the CDR3 reads TGTGCCAGCAGTAACTGGGGGGGCGTATACAATGAGCAGTTCTTC. Its protein product is CASSNWGGVYNEQFF. Variable domain in full (rest from reference TRBV28 and TRBJ2-1): DVKVTQSSRYLVKRTGEKVFLECVQDMDHENMFWYRQDPGLGLRLIYFSYDVKMKEKGDIPEGYSVSREKKERFSLILESASTNQTSMYLCASSNWGGVYNEQFFGPGTRLTVL.

The chain links TRBV28 to TRBJ1-1; D is undetermined. CDR1 MDHEN and CDR2 SYDVKM come from the germline V gene. CDR3 length: 12 amino acids. The germline V and J ends were trimmed by 5 bases and 1 base, with 5 bases remaining between them. CDR3 in DNA: TGTGCCAGCAGTAGCCAGAACACTGAAGCTTTCTTT. Its translation: CASSSQNTEAFF.

The chain uses TRBV28 and TRBJ2-7, with D maybe TRBD2 (5 bases). Trimming took 5 bases from V and 6 from J, leaving 20 bases between them. The CDR3 totals 15 residues. The germline gives CDR1 MDHEN, CDR2 SYDVKM. In DNA form, the CDR3 reads TGTGCCAGCAGTCCTACGGAGCGGCATCTGCTCGAGCAGTACTTC. Translation: CASSPTERHLLEQYF.

J is TRBJ2-1 and V is TRBV7-3; D remains unclear. The CDR3 totals 16 residues. The ends were cut back, 4 bases at V and 7 bases at J, with 20 bases in the middle. Germline loops: CDR1 SGHTA, CDR2 FQGTGA. The CDR3 nucleotides read TGTGCCAGCAGCTCCCACGCAGCGAACCCCCGGAATGAGCAGTTCTTC. Amino acids: CASSSHAANPRNEQFF.

This chain connects TRBV18 to TRBJ2-5; a weak D match, TRBD2 (6 bases). CDR1 KGHSH and CDR2 LQKENI come from the germline V gene. The CDR3 is made up of 17 amino acids. V was cut by 0 bases and J by 2 bases, with 16 bases left in between. CDR3 sequence reads: CASSPPAGQGRQETQYF. CDR3 DNA sequence: TGTGCCAGCTCACCACCGGCGGGGCAGGGACGGCAAGAGACCCAGTACTTC.

The CDR3 protein is CSVGDRGRTNYGYTF. CDR3 bases: TGCAGCGTTGGCGACAGGGGGAGAACTAACTATGGCTACACCTTC. This rearrangement joins TRBV29-1 to TRBJ1-2, with 9 bases lining up with TRBD1. The CDR3 sequence is 15 residues long. CDR1 is SQVTM, CDR2 ANQGSEA, per germline. Trimming cost V 4 bases and J 0 bases; bases outside gene matches: 6. Full variable domain (outside the CDR3, taken from reference TRBV29-1 and TRBJ1-2): SAVISQKPSRDICQRGTSLTIQCQVDSQVTMMFWYRQQPGQSLTLIATANQGSEATYESGFVIDKFPISRPNLTFSTLTVSNMSPEDSSIYLCSVGDRGRTNYGYTFGSGTRLTVV.

The chain carries TRBV7-2 and TRBJ2-7; maybe TRBD1 (6 bases). Trimming stripped 6 bases from V and 2 bases from J, with 11 bases between. This CDR3 has 13 residues. Germline V gene lookup returns CDR1 SGHTA and CDR2 FQGNSA. The CDR3 sequence is CASRGAAPYEQYF. The CDR3 region has the DNA TGTGCCAGCAGGGGGGCCGCACCCTACGAGCAGTACTTC.

V gene TRBV5-1 combines with J gene TRBJ2-5, with D possibly TRBD1 on 7 matching bases. V was trimmed by 0 bases and J by 2 bases, leaving 11 bases between them. Germline values: CDR1 SGHRS, CDR2 YFSETQ. The CDR3 sequence is 15 residues long. The CDR3 region is CASSLAGGLQETQYF. The CDR3 coding sequence is TGCGCCAGCAGCTTGGCAGGGGGGCTGCAAGAGACCCAGTACTTC.

The chain recombines TRBV7-3 with TRBJ2-6; a possible D gene is TRBD2 (5 bases). The germline V and J ends were trimmed by 6 bases and 4 bases, with 10 bases remaining between them. The germline V gene encodes CDR1 SGHTA and CDR2 FQGTGA. The CDR3 is made up of 14 amino acids. CDR3 nucleotide sequence: TGTGCCAGCAGTCCGGGAACCGGGGCCAACGTCCTGACTTTC. Its translation is CASSPGTGANVLTF.

This chain links TRBV7-8 with TRBJ1-6; D is ambiguous. Looked up from germline, CDR1 is SGHVS and CDR2 is FQNEAQ. The CDR3 is 15 residues long. V lost 1 base, J lost 3 bases, and 7 bases lay in between. CDR3 region: CASSLDRGYNSPLHF. The CDR3 DNA follows: TGTGCCAGCAGCTTAGACCGGGGCTATAATTCACCCCTCCACTTT.

The chain combines TRBV6-5 with TRBJ2-7; 9 nucleotides match TRBD2. The germline V gene has CDR1 MNHEY and CDR2 SVGAGI. Trimming cost V 5 bases and J 2 bases; bases outside gene matches: 7. The CDR3 has 15 amino acids. Here the CDR3 reads CASSRVGGRAYEQYF. The DNA for the CDR3 is TGTGCCAGCAGTAGAGTCGGCGGGAGGGCCTACGAGCAGTACTTC.

The chain couples TRBV2 to TRBJ2-3; D may be TRBD2 (5 bases). This CDR3 spans 14 amino acids. Germline V lookup: CDR1 SNHLY, CDR2 FYNNEI. The V end lost 6 bases, the J end lost 2 bases, and 12 bases lay between the germline ends. The CDR3 protein is CASRAWGVTDTQYF. CDR3 nucleotides: TGTGCCAGCAGGGCATGGGGAGTCACAGATACGCAGTATTTT.

J is TRBJ2-7 and V is TRBV28, with TRBD2 matching 12 bases. The CDR3 sequence is 15 residues long. J gave up 2 bases and V 6 bases, and 5 bases lay outside the gene matches. Germline loops: CDR1 MDHEN, CDR2 SYDVKM. This chain's CDR3 is CASRRLAGGAYEQYF. As DNA, the CDR3 is TGTGCCAGCAGACGTCTAGCGGGAGGGGCCTACGAGCAGTACTTC.

The chain has TRBV2 and TRBJ2-7; D is unclear. The CDR3 is made up of 11 amino acids. Germline CDR1 SNHLY, CDR2 FYNNEI. This chain's CDR3 is CAIMSSYEQYF. CDR3 bases: TGTGCTATCATGAGCTCCTACGAGCAGTACTTC.

The chain links TRBV5-1 to TRBJ2-2; possibly TRBD2 for D (6 bases). The ends were cut back, 4 bases at V and 2 bases at J, with 9 bases in the middle. The CDR3 is 14 residues long. Looked up from germline, CDR1 is SGHRS and CDR2 is YFSETQ. CDR3 loop: CASSPEGNTGELFF. The CDR3 DNA reads TGCGCCAGCAGCCCGGAGGGAAACACCGGGGAGCTGTTTTTT.

V and J are TRBV6-4 and TRBJ2-7; D unclear. V was clipped by 2 bases and J by 6 bases, with 17 bases between them. The germline V gene has CDR1 MRHNA and CDR2 SNTAGT. CDR3 length equals 15 residues. The CDR3 is CASSDALGRPVEQYF. In DNA, the CDR3 is TGTGCCAGCAGTGACGCCCTAGGCCGCCCGGTCGAGCAGTACTTC.